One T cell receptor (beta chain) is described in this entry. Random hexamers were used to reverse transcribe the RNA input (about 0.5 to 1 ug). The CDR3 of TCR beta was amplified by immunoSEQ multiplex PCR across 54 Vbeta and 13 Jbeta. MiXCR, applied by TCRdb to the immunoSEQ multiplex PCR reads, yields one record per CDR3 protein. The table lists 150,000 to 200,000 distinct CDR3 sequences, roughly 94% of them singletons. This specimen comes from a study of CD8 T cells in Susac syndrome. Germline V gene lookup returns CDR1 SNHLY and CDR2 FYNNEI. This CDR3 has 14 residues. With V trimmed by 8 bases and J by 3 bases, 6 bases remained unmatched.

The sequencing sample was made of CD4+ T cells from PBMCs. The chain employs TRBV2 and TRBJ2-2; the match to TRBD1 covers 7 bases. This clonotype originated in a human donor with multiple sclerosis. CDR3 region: CASHAGQDTGELFF. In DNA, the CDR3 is TGTGCCAGCCACGCCGGACAGGACACCGGGGAGCTGTTTTTT.